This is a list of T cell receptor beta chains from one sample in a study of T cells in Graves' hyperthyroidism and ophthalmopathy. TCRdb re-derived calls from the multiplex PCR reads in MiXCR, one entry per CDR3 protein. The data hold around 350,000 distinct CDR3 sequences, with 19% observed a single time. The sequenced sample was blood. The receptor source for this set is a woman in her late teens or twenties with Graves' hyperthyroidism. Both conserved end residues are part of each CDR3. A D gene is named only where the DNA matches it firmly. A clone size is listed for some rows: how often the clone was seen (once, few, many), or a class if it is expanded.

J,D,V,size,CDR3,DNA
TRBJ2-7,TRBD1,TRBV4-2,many,CASSPGTGRPSYEQYF,TGTGCCAGCAGCCCCGGGACAGGGAGACCCTCCTACGAGCAGTACTTC
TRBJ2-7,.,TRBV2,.,CASSPGDLGTYEQYF,TGTGCCAGCAGTCCCGGGGACCTTGGGACCTACGAGCAGTACTTC
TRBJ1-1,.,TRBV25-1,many,CASSEFSPPVPEAFF,TGTGCCAGCAGTGAATTTTCACCCCCGGTCCCTGAAGCTTTCTTT
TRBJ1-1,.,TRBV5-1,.,CASSLKYLPLPLNTEAFF,TGCGCCAGCAGCTTAAAGTATCTACCGCTACCCCTGAACACTGAAGCTTTCTTT
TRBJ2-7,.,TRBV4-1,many,CASSQDPGRGYEQYF,TGCGCCAGCAGCCAAGACCCGGGCCGGGGCTACGAGCAGTACTTC
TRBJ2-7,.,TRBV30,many,CAWTLHSTELYEQYF,TGTGCCTGGACCTTACACTCGACGGAACTCTACGAGCAGTACTTC
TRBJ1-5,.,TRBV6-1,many,CASSASTPLNQPQHF,TGTGCCAGCAGTGCCTCCACCCCCCTCAATCAGCCCCAGCATTTT
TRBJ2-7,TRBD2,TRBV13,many,CASSLGLAGYEQYF,TGTGCCAGCAGCCTGGGACTAGCGGGTTACGAGCAGTACTTC
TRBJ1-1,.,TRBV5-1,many,CASSLSQNTEAFF,TGCGCCAGCAGCTTGTCCCAGAACACTGAAGCTTTCTTT
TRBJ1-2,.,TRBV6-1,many,CASSGPVGDYGYTF,TGTGCCAGCAGTGGGCCTGTGGGGGACTATGGCTACACCTTC
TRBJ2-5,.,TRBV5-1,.,CASSTGTAETQYF,TGCGCCAGCAGCACCGGAACTGCGGAGACCCAGTACTTC
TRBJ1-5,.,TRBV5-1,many,CASSLGPGGYQPQHF,TGCGCCAGCAGCTTGGGGCCGGGGGGTTATCAGCCCCAGCATTTT
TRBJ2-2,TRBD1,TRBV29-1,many,CSGMGQSATGELFF,TGCAGCGGGATGGGACAGTCCGCCACCGGGGAGCTGTTTTTT
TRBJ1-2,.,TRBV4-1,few,CASSQPTRGGGYTF,TGCGCCAGCAGCCAACCGACGAGGGGTGGTGGCTACACCTTC
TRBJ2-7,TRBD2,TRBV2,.,CASSEGGTRARYF,TGTGCCAGCAGTGAGGGGGGGACGCGAGCTAGATACTTC
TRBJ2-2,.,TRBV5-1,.,CASSFGVGGTGELFF,TGCGCCAGCAGCTTCGGGGTTGGGGGCACCGGGGAGCTGTTTTTT
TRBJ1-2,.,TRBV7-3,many,CASSLGKEYGYTF,TGTGCCAGCAGCTTAGGGAAGGAGTATGGCTACACCTTC
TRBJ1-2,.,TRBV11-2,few,CASSLGGSGVQYGYTF,TGTGCCAGCAGCTTGGGGGGGAGTGGGGTCCAATATGGCTACACCTTC
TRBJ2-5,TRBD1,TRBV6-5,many,CASSYGQGGTQYF,TGTGCCAGCAGTTACGGACAGGGAGGGACCCAGTACTTC
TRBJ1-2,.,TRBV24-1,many,CATSDFRGADYGYTF,TGTGCCACCAGTGATTTCCGGGGGGCGGACTATGGCTACACCTTC
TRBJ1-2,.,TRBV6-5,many,CASSYSKGVYYF,TGTGCCAGCAGTTACTCGAAAGGGGTATATTACTTC
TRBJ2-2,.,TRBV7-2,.,CASSLRQSVTGELFF,TGTGCCAGCAGCTTGAGACAGTCCGTCACCGGGGAGCTGTTTTTT
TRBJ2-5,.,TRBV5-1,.,CASSLGGQSKQETQYF,TGCGCCAGCAGCTTGGGAGGACAGAGCAAACAAGAGACCCAGTACTTC
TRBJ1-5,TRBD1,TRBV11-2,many,CASSQRDRDSNQPQHF,TGTGCCAGCAGCCAACGGGACAGGGATAGCAATCAGCCCCAGCATTTT
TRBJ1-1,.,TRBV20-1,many,CSITTPDRNTEAFF,TGCAGTATAACTACCCCGGACAGGAACACTGAAGCTTTCTTT
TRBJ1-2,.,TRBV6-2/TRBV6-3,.,CASTHRGAVVDGYTF,TGTGCCAGCACTCATCGGGGGGCGGTAGTCGATGGCTACACCTTC
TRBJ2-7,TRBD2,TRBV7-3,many,CASSRRLAGETYEQYF,TGTGCCAGCAGCCGTCGACTAGCGGGGGAAACCTACGAGCAGTACTTC
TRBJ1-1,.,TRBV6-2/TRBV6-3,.,CASRIKGEAFF,TGTGCCAGCAGGATTAAGGGTGAAGCTTTCTTT
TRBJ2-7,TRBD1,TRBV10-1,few,CASVRTRDRAYEQYF,TGCGCCAGCGTGAGGACCCGGGACAGGGCCTACGAGCAGTACTTC
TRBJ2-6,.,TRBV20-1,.,CSAPGRAISGANVLTF,TGCAGTGCCCCGGGTCGGGCGATCTCTGGGGCCAACGTCCTGACTTTC
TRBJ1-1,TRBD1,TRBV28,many,CASSLADRGTEAFF,TGTGCCAGCAGTTTGGCCGACAGGGGCACTGAAGCTTTCTTT
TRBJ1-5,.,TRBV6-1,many,CASSGGGGNQPQHF,TGTGCCAGCAGTGGAGGGGGGGGCAATCAGCCCCAGCATTTT
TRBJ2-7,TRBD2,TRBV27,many,CASSHGLAGGGSYEQYF,TGTGCCAGCAGTCACGGACTAGCGGGGGGTGGCTCCTACGAGCAGTACTTC
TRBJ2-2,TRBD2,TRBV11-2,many,CASSFPEKRGGRELFF,TGTGCCAGCAGCTTTCCGGAGAAGCGGGGGGGCAGGGAGCTGTTTTTT
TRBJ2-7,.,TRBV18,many,CASSPSLNHEQYF,TGTGCCAGCTCACCATCCCTCAACCACGAGCAGTACTTC
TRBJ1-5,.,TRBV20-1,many,CSARDRQANQPQHF,TGCAGTGCTAGAGATCGACAGGCCAATCAGCCCCAGCATTTT
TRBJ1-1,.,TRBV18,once,CASSPRGTQAFF,TGTGCCAGCTCACCACGGGGCACCCAAGCTTTCTTT
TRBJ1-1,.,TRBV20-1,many,CSAREKGPEAFF,TGCAGTGCTAGGGAAAAGGGTCCTGAAGCTTTCTTT
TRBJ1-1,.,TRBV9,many,CASSVEAGSVTEAFF,TGTGCCAGCAGCGTAGAAGCAGGGAGTGTCACTGAAGCTTTCTTT
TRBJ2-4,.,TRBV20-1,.,CSARKTGKNIKYF,TGCAGTGCTAGAAAGACGGGGAAAAACATTAAGTACTTC
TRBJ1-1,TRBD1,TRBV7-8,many,CASSSDRENTEAFF,TGTGCCAGCAGCTCAGACAGGGAGAACACTGAAGCTTTCTTT
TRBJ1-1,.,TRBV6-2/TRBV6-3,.,CASSDLRPNTEAFF,TGTGCCAGCAGTGACCTTCGGCCGAACACTGAAGCTTTCTTT
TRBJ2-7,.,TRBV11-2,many,CASCYPGHPINYERYF,TGTGCCAGCTGTTACCCGGGACACCCGATAAACTACGAGCGGTACTTC
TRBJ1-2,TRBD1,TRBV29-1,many,CSVNQGGLKGGYTF,TGCAGCGTGAATCAAGGGGGCTTAAAGGGTGGCTACACCTTC
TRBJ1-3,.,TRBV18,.,CASSPGTRRNTIYF,TGTGCCAGCTCACCCGGGACCAGGAGAAACACCATATATTTT
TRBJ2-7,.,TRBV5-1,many,CASSLASGYEQYF,TGCGCCAGCAGCTTGGCCAGCGGTTACGAGCAGTACTTC
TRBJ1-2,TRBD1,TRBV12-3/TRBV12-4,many,CASTQGQGVYGYTF,TGTGCCAGCACTCAGGGACAGGGCGTATATGGCTACACCTTC
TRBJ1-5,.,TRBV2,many,CASSVLHPNQPQHF,TGTGCCAGCAGCGTTCTACACCCCAATCAGCCCCAGCATTTT
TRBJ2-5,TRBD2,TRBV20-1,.,CSARVAGVVETQYF,TGCAGTGCTAGAGTAGCGGGAGTGGTAGAGACCCAGTACTTC
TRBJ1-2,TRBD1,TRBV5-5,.,CASSLSRGLGYTF,TGTGCCAGCAGCTTGTCCAGGGGGCTTGGCTACACCTTC
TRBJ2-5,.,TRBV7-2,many,CASRTAMQETQYF,TGTGCCAGCCGCACAGCTATGCAAGAGACCCAGTACTTC
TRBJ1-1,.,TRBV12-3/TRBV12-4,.,CASSTQGPMNTEAFF,TGTGCCAGCAGTACTCAAGGCCCCATGAACACTGAAGCTTTCTTT
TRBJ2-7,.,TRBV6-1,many,CASRKPEGYEQYF,TGTGCCAGCAGGAAACCTGAAGGTTACGAGCAGTACTTC
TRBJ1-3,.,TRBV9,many,CASCKGDSGNTIYF,TGTGCCAGCTGCAAAGGCGACTCTGGAAACACCATATATTTT
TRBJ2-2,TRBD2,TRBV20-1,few,CSARWGGEGTGELFF,TGCAGTGCTAGATGGGGGGGGGAAGGCACCGGGGAGCTGTTTTTT
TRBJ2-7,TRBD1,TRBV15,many,CATSTTTGPGTGAYEQYF,TGTGCCACCAGTACCACTACTGGCCCCGGGACAGGGGCCTACGAGCAGTACTTC
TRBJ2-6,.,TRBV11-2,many,CASSKSGANVLTF,TGTGCCAGCAGCAAGAGTGGGGCCAACGTCCTGACTTTC
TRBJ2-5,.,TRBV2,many,CASSGVAPDQETQYF,TGTGCCAGCAGTGGGGTAGCACCGGACCAAGAGACCCAGTACTTC
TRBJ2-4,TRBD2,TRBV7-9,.,CASSPWGGGGKNIQYF,TGTGCCAGCAGCCCTTGGGGGGGAGGCGGCAAAAACATTCAGTACTTC
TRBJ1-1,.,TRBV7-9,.,CASSLEGQIPTEAFF,TGTGCCAGCAGCTTAGAGGGGCAAATCCCCACTGAAGCTTTCTTT